Listed below are T cell receptor beta chains from one sample, sequenced in a study of blood T cell repertoires in COVID-19. Sequenced by immunoSEQ multiplex PCR; TCRdb stores in-frame clones only, minus some. The table lists over 150,000 clones, 84% of them singletons. The specimen was peripheral blood. All receptors derive from a man younger than 30 with active or convalescent COVID-19. Both conserved end residues are part of each CDR3. The D gene is left open where the match is weak. Size tells how often a clone was seen (once, few, many) or the class of an expanded clone, and some rows leave it out.

d_gene	v_gene	j_gene	abundance	CDR3nt	CDR3aa
.	TRBV5-1	TRBJ1-5	.	TGCGCCAGCAGCCCGTTGACAGCTAGCAATCAGCCCCAGCATTTT	CASSPLTASNQPQHF
TRBD1	TRBV24-1	TRBJ2-3	.	TGTGCCACCAGCGCGCGTGACAGGGACACAGATACGCAGTATTTT	CATSARDRDTDTQYF
TRBD2	TRBV29-1	TRBJ2-1	.	TGCAGCGTTGGGACTAGCGGGAGTTGGAGTGAGCAGTTCTTC	CSVGTSGSWSEQFF
.	TRBV5-6	TRBJ2-4	.	TGTGCCAGCACCGTGCTAGGCTTAGCCAAAAACATTCAGTACTTC	CASTVLGLAKNIQYF
.	TRBV28	TRBJ1-1	few	TGTGCCAGCAGTTTTTGGGGGACTAGTGAGAACACTGAAGCTTTCTTT	CASSFWGTSENTEAFF
.	TRBV27	TRBJ2-3	.	TGTGCCAGCAGCCCGGGAAGGGTCACAGATACGCAGTATTTT	CASSPGRVTDTQYF
TRBD1	TRBV4-3	TRBJ2-7	.	TGCGCCAGCAGCCTAGTGGGGACAGGGACCTACGAGCAGTACTTC	CASSLVGTGTYEQYF
.	TRBV5-4	TRBJ2-2	.	TGTGCCAGCAGCTTGCCCGGGATAAACACCGGGGAGCTGTTTTTT	CASSLPGINTGELFF
.	TRBV5-1	TRBJ2-3	once	TGCGCCAGCAGCTTGGCGCCGGGAGTTAGGGATACGCAGTATTTT	CASSLAPGVRDTQYF
.	TRBV5-4	TRBJ1-1	.	TGTGCCAGCAGTCGGAGCAGGGTAGTTGGGACTGAAGCTTTCTTT	CASSRSRVVGTEAFF
TRBD1	TRBV18	TRBJ1-4	once	TGTGCCAGCTCATCGAGACAGGGCCGTGGTGAAAAACTGTTTTTT	CASSSRQGRGEKLFF
TRBD1	TRBV5-1	TRBJ1-1	once	TGCGCCAGCAGCCACGGACAGGGATGGGACACTGAAGCTTTCTTT	CASSHGQGWDTEAFF
.	TRBV19	TRBJ2-2	.	TGTGCCAGTAGTATGACACCTCGGAACACCGGGGAGCTGTTTTTT	CASSMTPRNTGELFF